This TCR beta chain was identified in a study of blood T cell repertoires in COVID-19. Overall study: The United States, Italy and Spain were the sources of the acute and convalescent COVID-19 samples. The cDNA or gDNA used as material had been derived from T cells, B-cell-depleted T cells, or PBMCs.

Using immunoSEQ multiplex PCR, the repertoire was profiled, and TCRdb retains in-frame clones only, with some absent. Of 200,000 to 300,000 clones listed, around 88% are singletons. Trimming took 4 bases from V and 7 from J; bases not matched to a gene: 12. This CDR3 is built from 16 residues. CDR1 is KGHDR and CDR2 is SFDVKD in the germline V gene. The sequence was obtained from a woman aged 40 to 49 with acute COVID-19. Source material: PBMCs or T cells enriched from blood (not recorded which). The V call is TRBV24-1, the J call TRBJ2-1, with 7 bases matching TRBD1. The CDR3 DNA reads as TGTGCCACCAGTGACATCGACAGGGCCGAGGGGAATGAGCAGTTCTTC. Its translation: CATSDIDRAEGNEQFF.